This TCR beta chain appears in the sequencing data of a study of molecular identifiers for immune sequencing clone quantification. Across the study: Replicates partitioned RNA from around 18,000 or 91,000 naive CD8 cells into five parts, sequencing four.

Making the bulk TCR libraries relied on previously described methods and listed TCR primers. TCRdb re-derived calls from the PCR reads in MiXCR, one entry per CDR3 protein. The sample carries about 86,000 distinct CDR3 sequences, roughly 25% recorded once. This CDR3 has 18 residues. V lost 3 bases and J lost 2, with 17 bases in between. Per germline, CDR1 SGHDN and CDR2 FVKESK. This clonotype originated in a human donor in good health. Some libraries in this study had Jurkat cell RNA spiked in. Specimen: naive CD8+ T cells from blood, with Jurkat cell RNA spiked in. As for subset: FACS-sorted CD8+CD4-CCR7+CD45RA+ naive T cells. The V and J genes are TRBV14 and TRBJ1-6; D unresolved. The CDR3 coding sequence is TGTGCCAGCAGCCACCCCGTCCGGGGTGGGCCCTATAATTCACCCCTCCACTTT. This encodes CASSHPVRGGPYNSPLHF. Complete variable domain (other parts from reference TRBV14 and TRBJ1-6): EAGVTQFPSHSVIEKGQTVTLRCDPISGHDNLYWYRRVMGKEIKFLLHFVKESKQDESGMPNNRFLAERTGGTYSTLKVQPAELEDSGVYFCASSHPVRGGPYNSPLHFGNGTRLTVT.